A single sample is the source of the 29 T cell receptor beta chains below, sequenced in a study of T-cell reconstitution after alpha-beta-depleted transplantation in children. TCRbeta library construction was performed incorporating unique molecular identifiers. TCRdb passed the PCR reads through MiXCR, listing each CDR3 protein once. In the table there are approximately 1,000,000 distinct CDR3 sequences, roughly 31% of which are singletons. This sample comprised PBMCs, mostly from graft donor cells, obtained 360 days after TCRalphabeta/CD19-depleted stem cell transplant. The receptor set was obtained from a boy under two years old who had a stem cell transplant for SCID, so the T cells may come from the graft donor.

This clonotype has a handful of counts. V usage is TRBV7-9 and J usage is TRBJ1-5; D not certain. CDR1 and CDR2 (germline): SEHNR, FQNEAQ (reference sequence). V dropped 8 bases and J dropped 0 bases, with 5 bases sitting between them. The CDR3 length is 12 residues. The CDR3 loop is CASGDSNQPQHF. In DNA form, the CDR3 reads TGTGCCAGCGGGGATAGCAATCAGCCCCAGCATTTT.

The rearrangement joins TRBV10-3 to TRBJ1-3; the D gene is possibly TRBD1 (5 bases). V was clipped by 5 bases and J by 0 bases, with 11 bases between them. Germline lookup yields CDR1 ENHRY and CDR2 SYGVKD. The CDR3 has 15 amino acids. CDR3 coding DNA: TGTGCCATCAGTCAGGGTTCTAGCTCTGGAAACACCATATATTTT. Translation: CAISQGSSSGNTIYF.

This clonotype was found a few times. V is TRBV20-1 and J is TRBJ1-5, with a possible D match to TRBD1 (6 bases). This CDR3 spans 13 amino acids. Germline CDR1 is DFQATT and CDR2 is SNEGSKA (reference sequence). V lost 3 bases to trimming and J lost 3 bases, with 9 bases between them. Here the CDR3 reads CSARDSSNQPQHF. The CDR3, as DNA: TGCAGTGCTAGGGACAGTTCCAATCAGCCCCAGCATTTT.

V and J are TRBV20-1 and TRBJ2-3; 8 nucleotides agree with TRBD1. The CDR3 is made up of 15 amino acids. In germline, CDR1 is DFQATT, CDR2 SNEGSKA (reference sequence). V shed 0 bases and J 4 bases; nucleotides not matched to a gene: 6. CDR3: CSARDRGTGSDTQYF. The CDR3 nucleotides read TGCAGTGCTAGAGATCGGGGGACAGGCTCAGATACGCAGTATTTT.

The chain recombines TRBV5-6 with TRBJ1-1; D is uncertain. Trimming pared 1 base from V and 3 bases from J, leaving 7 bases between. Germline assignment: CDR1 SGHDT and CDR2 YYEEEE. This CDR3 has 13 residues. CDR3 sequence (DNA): TGTGCCAGCAGCTTGCCAGATTACACTGAAGCTTTCTTT. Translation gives CASSLPDYTEAFF.

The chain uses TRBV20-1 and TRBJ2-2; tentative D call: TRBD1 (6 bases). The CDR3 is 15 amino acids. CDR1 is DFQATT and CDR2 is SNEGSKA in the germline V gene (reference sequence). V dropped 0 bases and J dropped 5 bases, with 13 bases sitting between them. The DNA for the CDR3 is TGCAGTGCTAGAGATCAAGGCAGGGGAACCGGGGAGCTGTTTTTT. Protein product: CSARDQGRGTGELFF.

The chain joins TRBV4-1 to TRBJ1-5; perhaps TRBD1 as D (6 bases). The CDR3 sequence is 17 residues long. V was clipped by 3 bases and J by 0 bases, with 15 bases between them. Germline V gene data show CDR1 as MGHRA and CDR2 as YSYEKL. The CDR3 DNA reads TGCGCCAGCAGCCAGAACAGGGTTCGGGATAGCAATCAGCCCCAGCATTTT. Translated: CASSQNRVRDSNQPQHF.

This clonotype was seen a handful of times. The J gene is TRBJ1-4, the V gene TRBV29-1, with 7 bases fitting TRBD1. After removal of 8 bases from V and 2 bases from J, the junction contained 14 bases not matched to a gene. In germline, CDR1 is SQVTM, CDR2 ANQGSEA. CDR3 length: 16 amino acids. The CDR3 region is CSQSRQGMGTNEKLFF. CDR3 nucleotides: TGCAGCCAAAGCAGACAGGGTATGGGGACTAATGAAAAACTGTTTTTT.

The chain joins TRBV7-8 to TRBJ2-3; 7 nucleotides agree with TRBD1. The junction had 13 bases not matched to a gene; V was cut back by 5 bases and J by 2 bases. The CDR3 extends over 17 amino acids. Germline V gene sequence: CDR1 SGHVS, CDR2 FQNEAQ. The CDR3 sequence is CASSPGGAKGYTDTQYF. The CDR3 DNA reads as TGTGCCAGCAGCCCAGGGGGAGCGAAAGGGTACACAGATACGCAGTATTTT. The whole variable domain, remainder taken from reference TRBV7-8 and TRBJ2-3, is GAGVSQSPRYKVAKRGQDVALRCDPISGHVSLFWYQQALGQGPEFLTYFQNEAQLDKSGLPSDRFFAERPEGSVSTLKIQRTQQEDSAVYLCASSPGGAKGYTDTQYFGPGTRLTVL.

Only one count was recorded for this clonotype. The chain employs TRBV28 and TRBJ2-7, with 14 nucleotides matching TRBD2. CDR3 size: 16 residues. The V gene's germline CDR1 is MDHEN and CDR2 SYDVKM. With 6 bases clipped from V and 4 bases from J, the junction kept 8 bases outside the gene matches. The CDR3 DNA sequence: TGTGCCAGCAGCCGACTAGCGGGGGGGCGTAGATACGAGCAGTACTTC. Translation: CASSRLAGGRRYEQYF.

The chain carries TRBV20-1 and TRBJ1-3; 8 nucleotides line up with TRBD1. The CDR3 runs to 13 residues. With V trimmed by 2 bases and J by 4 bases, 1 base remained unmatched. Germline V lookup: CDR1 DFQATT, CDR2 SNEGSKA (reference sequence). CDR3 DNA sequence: TGCAGTGCTAGACGGACAGGGGGAAACACCATATATTTT. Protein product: CSARRTGGNTIYF.

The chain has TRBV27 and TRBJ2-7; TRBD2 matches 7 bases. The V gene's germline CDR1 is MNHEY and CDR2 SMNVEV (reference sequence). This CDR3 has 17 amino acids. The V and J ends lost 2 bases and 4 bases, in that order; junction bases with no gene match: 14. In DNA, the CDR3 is TGTGCCAGCAGTTTAAGACTAGCATCTTACGTGTCGTACGAGCAGTACTTC. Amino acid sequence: CASSLRLASYVSYEQYF.

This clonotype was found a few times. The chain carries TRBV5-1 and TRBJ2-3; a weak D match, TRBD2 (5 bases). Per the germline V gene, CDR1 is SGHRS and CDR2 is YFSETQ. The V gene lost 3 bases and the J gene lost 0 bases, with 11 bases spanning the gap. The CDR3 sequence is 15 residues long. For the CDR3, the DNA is TGCGCCAGCAGCTCACTAGTTCCTAGCACAGATACGCAGTATTTT. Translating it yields CASSSLVPSTDTQYF.

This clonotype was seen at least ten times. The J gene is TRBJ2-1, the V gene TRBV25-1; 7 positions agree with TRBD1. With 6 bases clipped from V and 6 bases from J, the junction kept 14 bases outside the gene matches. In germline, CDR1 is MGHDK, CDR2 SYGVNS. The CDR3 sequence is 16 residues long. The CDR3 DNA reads TGTGCCAGCAGGGGAGTCCCGGGACAGTTGAGCAATGAGCAGTTCTTC. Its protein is CASRGVPGQLSNEQFF.

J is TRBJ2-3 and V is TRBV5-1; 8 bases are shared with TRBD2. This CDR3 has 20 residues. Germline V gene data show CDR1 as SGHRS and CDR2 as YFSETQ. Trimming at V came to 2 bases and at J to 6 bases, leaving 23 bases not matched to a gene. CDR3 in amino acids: CASSFLPGAWTGGRADTQYF. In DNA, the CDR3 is TGCGCCAGCAGCTTCCTCCCCGGTGCCTGGACGGGGGGGCGCGCGGATACGCAGTATTTT.

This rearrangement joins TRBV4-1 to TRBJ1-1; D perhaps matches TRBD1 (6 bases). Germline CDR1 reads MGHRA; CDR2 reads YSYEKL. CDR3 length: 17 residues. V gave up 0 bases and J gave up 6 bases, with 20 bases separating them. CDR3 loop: CASSQEWRGFRSAEAFF. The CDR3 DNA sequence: TGCGCCAGCAGCCAAGAATGGAGGGGGTTCAGGAGCGCTGAAGCTTTCTTT.

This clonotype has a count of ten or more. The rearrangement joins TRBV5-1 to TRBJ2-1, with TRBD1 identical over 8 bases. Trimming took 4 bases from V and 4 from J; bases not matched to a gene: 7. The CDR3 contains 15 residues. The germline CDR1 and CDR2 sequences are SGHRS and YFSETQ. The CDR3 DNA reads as TGCGCCAGCAGCACCGGACAGGGAACATACAATGAGCAGTTCTTC. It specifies CASSTGQGTYNEQFF.

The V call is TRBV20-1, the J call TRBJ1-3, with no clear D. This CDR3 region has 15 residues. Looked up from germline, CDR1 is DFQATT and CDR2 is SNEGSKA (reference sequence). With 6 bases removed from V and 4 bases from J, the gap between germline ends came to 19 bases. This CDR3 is CSATGAPPRGNTIYF. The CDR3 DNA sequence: TGCAGTGCGACTGGCGCCCCGCCGCGGGGAAACACCATATATTTT.

Here the CDR3 reads CASSTEDTQYF. CDR3 nucleotide sequence: TGTGCCAGCAGCACAGAAGATACGCAGTATTTT. The V gene is TRBV9, the J gene TRBJ2-3; D call uncertain. V lost 4 bases to trimming and J lost 5 bases, with 5 bases between them. Germline V gene data show CDR1 as SGDLS and CDR2 as YYNGEE. There are 11 residues in the CDR3.

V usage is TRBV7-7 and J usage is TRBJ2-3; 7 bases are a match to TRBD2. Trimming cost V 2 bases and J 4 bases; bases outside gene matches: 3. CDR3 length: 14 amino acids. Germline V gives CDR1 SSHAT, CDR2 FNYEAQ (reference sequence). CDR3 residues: CASSLNLAADTQYF. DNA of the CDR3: TGTGCCAGCAGCTTAAATCTAGCGGCAGATACGCAGTATTTT. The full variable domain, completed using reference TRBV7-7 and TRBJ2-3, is GAGVSQSPRYKVTKRGQDVTLRCDPISSHATLYWYQQALGQGPEFLTYFNYEAQPDKSGLPSDRFSAERPEGSISTLTIQRTEQRDSAMYRCASSLNLAADTQYFGPGTRLTVL.

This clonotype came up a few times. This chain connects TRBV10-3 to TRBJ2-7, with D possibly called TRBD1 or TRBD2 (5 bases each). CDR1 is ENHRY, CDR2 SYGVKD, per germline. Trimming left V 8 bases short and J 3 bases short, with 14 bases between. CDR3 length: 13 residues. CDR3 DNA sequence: TGTGCCATCTGGTCCGGGACGCTCTACGAGCAGTACTTC. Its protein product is CAIWSGTLYEQYF.

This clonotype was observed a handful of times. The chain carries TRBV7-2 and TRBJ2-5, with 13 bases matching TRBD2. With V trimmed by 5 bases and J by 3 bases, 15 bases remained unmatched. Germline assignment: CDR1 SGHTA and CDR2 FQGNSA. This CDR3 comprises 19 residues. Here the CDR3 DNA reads TGTGCCAGCAGCCGATTCCCCCCGGGACTAGCGGGGCGAGAAGAGACCCAGTACTTC. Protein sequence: CASSRFPPGLAGREETQYF.

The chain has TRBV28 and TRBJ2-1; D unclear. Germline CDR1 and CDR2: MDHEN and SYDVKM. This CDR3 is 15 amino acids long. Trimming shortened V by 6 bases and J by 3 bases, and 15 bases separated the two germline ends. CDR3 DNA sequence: TGTGCCAGCAGCCCTCTCAGTCCAGACTACAATGAGCAGTTCTTC. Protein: CASSPLSPDYNEQFF.

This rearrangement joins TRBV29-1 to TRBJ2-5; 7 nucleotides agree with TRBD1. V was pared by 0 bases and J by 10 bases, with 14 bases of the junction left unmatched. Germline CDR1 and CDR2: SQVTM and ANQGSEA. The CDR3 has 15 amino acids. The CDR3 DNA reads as TGCAGCGTTGAAGATCGACAGGGTTGGGAGAGGGACCAGTACTTC. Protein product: CSVEDRQGWERDQYF. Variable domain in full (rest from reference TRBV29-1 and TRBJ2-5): SAVISQKPSRDICQRGTSLTIQCQVDSQVTMMFWYRQQPGQSLTLIATANQGSEATYESGFVIDKFPISRPNLTFSTLTVSNMSPEDSSIYLCSVEDRQGWERDQYFGPGTRLLVL.

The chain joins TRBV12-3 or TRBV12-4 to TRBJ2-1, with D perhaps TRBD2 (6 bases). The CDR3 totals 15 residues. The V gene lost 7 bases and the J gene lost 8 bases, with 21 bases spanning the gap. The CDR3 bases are TGTGCCAGCATATCCACACGGGAGAAGAGACATGAGCAGTTCTTC. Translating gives CASISTREKRHEQFF.

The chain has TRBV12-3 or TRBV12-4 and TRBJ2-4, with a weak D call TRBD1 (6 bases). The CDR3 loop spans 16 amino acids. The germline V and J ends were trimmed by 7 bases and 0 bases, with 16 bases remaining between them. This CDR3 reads CASKLGQPLAKNIQYF. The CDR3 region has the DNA TGTGCCAGCAAACTAGGACAGCCCCTAGCCAAAAACATTCAGTACTTC.

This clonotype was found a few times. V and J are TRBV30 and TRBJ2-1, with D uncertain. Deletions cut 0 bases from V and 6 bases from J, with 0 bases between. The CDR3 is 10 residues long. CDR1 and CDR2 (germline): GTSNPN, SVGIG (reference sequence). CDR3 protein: CAWSVNEQFF. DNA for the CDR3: TGTGCCTGGAGTGTCAATGAGCAGTTCTTC.

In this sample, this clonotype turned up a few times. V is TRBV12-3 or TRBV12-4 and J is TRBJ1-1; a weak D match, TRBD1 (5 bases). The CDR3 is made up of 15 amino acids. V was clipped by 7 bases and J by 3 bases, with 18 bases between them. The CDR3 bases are TGTGCCAGCATTAAGCCCGGGCGGGGGGACACTGAAGCTTTCTTT. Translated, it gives CASIKPGRGDTEAFF.

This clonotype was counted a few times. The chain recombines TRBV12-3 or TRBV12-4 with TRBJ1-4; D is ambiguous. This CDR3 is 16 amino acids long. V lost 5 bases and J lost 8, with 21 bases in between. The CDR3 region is CASSPRRTLKGEKLFF. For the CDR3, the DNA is TGTGCCAGCAGTCCCCGGAGGACCCTAAAGGGCGAAAAACTGTTTTTT.